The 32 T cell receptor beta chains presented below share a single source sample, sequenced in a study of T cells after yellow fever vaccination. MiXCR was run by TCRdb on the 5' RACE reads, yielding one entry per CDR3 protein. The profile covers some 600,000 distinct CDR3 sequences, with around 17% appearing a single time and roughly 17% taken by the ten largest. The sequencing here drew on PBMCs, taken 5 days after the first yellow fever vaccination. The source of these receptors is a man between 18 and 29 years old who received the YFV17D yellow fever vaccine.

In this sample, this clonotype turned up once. The CDR3: CAISPRAGAFTDTQYF. CDR3 nucleotide sequence: TGTGCCATCAGTCCCCGGGCGGGAGCCTTCACAGATACGCAGTATTTT. This chain uses TRBV10-3 with TRBJ2-3, with 7 positions matching TRBD2. This CDR3 has 16 amino acids. Unmatched junction bases numbered 10, after V lost 5 bases and J lost 2 bases. Germline V gene lookup returns CDR1 ENHRY and CDR2 SYGVKD.

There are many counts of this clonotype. In nucleotides, the CDR3 is TGTGCCAGCTCAGGCGACAGGGAGCTCTACGAGCAGTACTTC. It translates to CASSGDRELYEQYF. The rearrangement uses TRBV18 and TRBJ2-7; TRBD1 matches 7 bases. CDR1 and CDR2 from the germline V gene are KGHSH and LQKENI. V lost 5 bases, J lost 3 bases, and 7 bases stayed unmatched. The CDR3 contains 14 residues.

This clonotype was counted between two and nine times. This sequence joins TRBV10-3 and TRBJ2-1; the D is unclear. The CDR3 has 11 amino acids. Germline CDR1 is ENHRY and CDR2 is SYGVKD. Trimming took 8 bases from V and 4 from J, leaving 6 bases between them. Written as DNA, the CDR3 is TGTGCCATCGGGGTATACAATGAGCAGTTCTTC. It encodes CAIGVYNEQFF.

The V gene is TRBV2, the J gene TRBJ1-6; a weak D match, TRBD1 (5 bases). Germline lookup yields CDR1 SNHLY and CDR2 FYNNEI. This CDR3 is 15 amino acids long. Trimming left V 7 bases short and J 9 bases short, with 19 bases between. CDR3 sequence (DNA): TGTGCCAGCAAAGAAGCGGGGCCAGGGCGTTCACCCCTCCACTTT. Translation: CASKEAGPGRSPLHF.

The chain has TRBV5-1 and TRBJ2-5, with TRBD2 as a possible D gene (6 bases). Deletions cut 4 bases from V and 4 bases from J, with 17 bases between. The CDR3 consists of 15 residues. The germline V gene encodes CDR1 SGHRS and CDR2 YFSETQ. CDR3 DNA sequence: TGCGCCAGCAGCCCACCCACGGGGGTGAGAGAGACCCAGTACTTC. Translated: CASSPPTGVRETQYF.

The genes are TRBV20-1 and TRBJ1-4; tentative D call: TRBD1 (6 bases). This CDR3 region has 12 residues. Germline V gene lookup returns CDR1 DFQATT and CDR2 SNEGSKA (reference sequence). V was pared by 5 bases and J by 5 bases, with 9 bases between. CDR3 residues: CSASGDNEKLFF. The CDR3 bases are TGCAGTGCTTCAGGGGACAATGAAAAACTGTTTTTT.

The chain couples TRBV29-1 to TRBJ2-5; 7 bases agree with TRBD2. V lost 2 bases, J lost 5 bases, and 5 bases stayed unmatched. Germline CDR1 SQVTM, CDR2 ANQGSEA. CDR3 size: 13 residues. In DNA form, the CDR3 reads TGCAGCGTTGAATGGGGGGGTGGGGAGACCCAGTACTTC. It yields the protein CSVEWGGGETQYF.

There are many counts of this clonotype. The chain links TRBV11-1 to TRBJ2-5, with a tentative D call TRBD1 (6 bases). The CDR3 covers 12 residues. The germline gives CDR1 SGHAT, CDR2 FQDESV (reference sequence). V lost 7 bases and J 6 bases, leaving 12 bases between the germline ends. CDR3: CASTSTGKTQYF. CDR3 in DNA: TGTGCCAGCACCAGCACAGGGAAGACCCAGTACTTC.

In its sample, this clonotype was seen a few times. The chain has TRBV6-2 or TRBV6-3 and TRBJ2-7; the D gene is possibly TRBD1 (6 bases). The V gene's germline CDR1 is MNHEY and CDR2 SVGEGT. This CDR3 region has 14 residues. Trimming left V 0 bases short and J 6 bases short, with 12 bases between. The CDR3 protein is CASSYSPGQLEQYV. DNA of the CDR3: TGTGCCAGCAGTTACTCTCCCGGACAGCTCGAGCAGTACGTC.

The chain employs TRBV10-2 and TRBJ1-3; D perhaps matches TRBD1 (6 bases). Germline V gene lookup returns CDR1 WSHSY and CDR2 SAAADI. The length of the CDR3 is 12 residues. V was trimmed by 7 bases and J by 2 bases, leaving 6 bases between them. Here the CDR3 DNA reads TGCGCCAGCAAGGGGGCTGGAAACACCATATATTTT. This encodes CASKGAGNTIYF.

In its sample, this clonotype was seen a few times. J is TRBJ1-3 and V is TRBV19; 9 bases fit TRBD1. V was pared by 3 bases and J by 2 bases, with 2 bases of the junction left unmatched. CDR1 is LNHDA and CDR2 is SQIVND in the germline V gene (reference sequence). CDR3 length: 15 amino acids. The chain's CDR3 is CASSIWTGAGNTIYF. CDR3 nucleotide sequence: TGTGCCAGTAGTATCTGGACAGGGGCTGGAAACACCATATATTTT.

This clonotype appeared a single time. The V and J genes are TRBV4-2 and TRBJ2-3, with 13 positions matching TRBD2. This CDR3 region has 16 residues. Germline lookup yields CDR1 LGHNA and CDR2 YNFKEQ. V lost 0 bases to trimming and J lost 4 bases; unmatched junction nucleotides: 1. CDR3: CASSQDGLAGADTQYF. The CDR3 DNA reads TGTGCCAGCAGCCAAGACGGACTAGCGGGGGCAGATACGCAGTATTTT.

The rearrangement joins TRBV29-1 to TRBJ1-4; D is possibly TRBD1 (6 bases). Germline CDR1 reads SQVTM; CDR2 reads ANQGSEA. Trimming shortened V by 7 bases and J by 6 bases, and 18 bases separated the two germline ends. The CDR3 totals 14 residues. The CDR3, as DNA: TGCAGCGGGAAAGGTAACAGGGAGGATGAAAAACTGTTTTTT. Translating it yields CSGKGNREDEKLFF.

The CDR3 loop reads CASRLTGTGAGNTIYF. The CDR3 bases are TGTGCCAGCAGACTCACCGGGACAGGGGCTGGAAACACCATATATTTT. The genes are TRBV4-2 and TRBJ1-3; 10 nucleotides align to TRBD1. The CDR3 is 16 amino acids. The germline V gene encodes CDR1 LGHNA and CDR2 YNFKEQ. The V and J ends lost 6 bases and 2 bases, in that order; junction bases with no gene match: 7.

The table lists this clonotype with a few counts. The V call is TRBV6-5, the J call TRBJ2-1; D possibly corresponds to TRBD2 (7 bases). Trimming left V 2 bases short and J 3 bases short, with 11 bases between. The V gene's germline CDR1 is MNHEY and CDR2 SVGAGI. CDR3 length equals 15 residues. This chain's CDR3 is CASSYRGAGYNEQFF. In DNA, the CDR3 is TGTGCCAGCAGTTACCGGGGGGCGGGCTACAATGAGCAGTTCTTC.

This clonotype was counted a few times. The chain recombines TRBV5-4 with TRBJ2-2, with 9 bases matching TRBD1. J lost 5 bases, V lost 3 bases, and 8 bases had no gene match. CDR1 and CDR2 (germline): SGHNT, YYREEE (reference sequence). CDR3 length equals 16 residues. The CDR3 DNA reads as TGTGCCAGCAGCTGGGGGGGACAGGGAGGGACCGGGGAGCTGTTTTTT. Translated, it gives CASSWGGQGGTGELFF.

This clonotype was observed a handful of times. The CDR3 sequence: CASSLGLAGFQETQYF. DNA for the CDR3: TGTGCCAGCAGCTTGGGACTAGCGGGTTTTCAAGAGACCCAGTACTTC. The V gene is TRBV5-6, the J gene TRBJ2-5; the match to TRBD2 covers 10 bases. V shed 0 bases and J 2 bases; nucleotides not matched to a gene: 4. This CDR3 is built from 16 residues. Germline loops: CDR1 SGHDT, CDR2 YYEEEE.

The CDR3 nucleotides are TGCAGTGCTCTAGAACAGGTTCATCAGCCCCAGCATTTT. Protein: CSALEQVHQPQHF. The chain carries TRBV20-1 and TRBJ1-5; the D gene is possibly TRBD1 (5 bases). Germline values: CDR1 DFQATT, CDR2 SNEGSKA (reference sequence). The CDR3 totals 13 residues. V lost 5 bases, J lost 5 bases, and 13 bases lay in between.

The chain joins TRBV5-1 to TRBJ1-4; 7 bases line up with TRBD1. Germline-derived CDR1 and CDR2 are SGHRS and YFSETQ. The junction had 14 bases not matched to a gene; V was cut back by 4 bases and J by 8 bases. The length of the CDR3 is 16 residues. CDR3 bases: TGCGCCAGCAGCCCTGGCCAGGGGGGGCGAGGCGAAAAACTGTTTTTT. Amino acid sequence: CASSPGQGGRGEKLFF.

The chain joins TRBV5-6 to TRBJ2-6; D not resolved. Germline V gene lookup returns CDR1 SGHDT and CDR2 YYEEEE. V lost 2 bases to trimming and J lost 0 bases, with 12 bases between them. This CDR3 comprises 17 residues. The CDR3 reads CASSLSVGSSGANVLTF. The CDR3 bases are TGTGCCAGCAGCTTATCAGTGGGCAGCTCTGGGGCCAACGTCCTGACTTTC.

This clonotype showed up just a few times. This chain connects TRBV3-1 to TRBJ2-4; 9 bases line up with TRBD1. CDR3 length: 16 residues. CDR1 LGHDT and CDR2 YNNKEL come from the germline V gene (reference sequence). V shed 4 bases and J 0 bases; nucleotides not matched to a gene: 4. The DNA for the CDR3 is TGTGCCAGCAGCCTCGGGACAGGGATAGCCAAAAACATTCAGTACTTC. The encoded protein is CASSLGTGIAKNIQYF. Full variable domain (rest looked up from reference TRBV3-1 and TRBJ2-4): DTAVSQTPKYLVTQMGNDKSIKCEQNLGHDTMYWYKQDSKKFLKIMFSYNNKELIINETVPNRFSPKSPDKAHLNLHINSLELGDSAVYFCASSLGTGIAKNIQYFGAGTRLSVL.

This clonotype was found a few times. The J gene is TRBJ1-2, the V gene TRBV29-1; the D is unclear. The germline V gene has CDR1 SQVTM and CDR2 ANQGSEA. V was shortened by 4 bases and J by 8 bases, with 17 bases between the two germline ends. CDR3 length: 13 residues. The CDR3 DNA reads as TGCAGCGTTGTTCTTGGGCCCGCCGGGGGCTACACCTTC. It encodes CSVVLGPAGGYTF.

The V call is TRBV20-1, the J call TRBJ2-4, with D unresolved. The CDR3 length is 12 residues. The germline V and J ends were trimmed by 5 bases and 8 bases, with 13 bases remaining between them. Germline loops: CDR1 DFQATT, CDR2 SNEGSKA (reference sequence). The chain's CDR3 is CSAEEHRDIQYF. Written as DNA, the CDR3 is TGCAGTGCTGAGGAACATCGGGACATTCAGTACTTC.

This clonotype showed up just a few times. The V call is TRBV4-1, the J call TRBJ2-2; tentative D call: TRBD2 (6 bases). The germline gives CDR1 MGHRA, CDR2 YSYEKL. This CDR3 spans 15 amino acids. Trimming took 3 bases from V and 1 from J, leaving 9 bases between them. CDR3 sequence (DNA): TGCGCCAGCAGCCAGTTCGGGGGGAACACCGGGGAGCTGTTTTTT. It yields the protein CASSQFGGNTGELFF.

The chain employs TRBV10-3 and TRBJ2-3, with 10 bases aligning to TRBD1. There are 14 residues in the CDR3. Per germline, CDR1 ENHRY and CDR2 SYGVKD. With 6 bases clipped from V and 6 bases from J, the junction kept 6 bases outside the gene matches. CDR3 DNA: TGTGCCATCAGCGGGACAGGGGTCAAGGATACGCAGTATTTT. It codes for CAISGTGVKDTQYF.

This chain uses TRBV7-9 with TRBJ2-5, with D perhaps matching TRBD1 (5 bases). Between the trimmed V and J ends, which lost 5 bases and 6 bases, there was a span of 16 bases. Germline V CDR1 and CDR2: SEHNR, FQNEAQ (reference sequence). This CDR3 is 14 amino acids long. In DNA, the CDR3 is TGTGCCAGCAGCCAATCAGGGTTTTTGAAGACCCAGTACTTC. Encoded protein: CASSQSGFLKTQYF.

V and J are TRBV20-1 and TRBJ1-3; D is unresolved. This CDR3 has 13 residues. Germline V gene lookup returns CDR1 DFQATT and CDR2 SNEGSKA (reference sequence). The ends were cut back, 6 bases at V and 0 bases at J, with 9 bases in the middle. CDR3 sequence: CSARSPSGNTIYF. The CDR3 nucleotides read TGCAGTGCCCGCAGCCCCTCTGGAAACACCATATATTTT.

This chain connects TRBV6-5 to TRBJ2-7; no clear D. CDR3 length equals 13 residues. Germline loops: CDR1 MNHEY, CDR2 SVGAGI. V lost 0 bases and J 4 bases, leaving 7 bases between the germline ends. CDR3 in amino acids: CASSYSRNYEQYF. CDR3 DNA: TGTGCCAGCAGTTACTCGAGGAATTACGAGCAGTACTTC.

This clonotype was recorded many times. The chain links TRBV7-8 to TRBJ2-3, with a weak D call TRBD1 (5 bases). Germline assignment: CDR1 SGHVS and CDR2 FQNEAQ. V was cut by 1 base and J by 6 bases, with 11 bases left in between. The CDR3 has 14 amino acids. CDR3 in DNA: TGTGCCAGCAGCTTAGGCAGGGATGAGGATACGCAGTATTTT. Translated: CASSLGRDEDTQYF.

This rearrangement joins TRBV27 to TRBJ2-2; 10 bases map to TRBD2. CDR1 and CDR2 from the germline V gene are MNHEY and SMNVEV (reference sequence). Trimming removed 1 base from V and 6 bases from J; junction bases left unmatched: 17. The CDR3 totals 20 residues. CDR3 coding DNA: TGTGCCAGCAGTTTATTTACGCTGGTTGGAAGCGGGGGGGCGGCCGGGGAGCTGTTTTTT. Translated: CASSLFTLVGSGGAAGELFF.

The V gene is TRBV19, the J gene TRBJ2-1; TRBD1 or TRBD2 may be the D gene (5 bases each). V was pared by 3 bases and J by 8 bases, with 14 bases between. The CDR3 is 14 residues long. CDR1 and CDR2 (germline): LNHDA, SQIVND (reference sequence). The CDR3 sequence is CASSITSGTDEQFF. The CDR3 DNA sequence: TGTGCCAGTAGTATCACTTCCGGGACGGATGAGCAGTTCTTC.

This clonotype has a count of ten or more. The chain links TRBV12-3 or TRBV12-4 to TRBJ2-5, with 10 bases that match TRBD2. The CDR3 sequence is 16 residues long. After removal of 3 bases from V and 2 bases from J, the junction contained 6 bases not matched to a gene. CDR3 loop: CASSFGLAGVQETQYF. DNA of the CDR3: TGTGCCAGCAGTTTCGGGCTAGCGGGGGTTCAAGAGACCCAGTACTTC.